This T cell receptor (beta chain) came from a study of shared clonotypes between healthy human individuals. Notes on the study in general: The study generally estimated greater richness for naive than memory subsets.

The CDR3 spans 15 residues. Looked up from germline, CDR1 is SGHRS and CDR2 is YFSETQ. V dropped 3 bases and J dropped 10 bases, with 22 bases sitting between them. On this clone: The target antigen is unknown.

Naivety among CD8 cells was defined by CD45RO negativity and positive CCR7 selection, thereby excluding terminally differentiated effector memory CD45RA+ cells. Deep-level assay runs were performed. Sorted-subset replicate PCRs used 200 ng of genomic DNA. This amount corresponded to some 32,000 T cell genomes. TCRdb's copy holds only in-frame clones and misses some; the assay was immunoSEQ multiplex PCR. The sample includes millions of clones, approximately 95% of them seen just once. The sequencing input was naive CD8+ T cells sorted from blood. The chain carries TRBV5-1 and TRBJ1-2; D is ambiguous. The clonotype was recovered from a man aged 18 to 29 in good health. The CDR3 nucleotides are TGCGCCAGCAGCTACGGATGGGATCAAGTGGGTGACTACACCTTC. The encoded protein is CASSYGWDQVGDYTF.